This is a list of T cell receptor beta chains from one sample in a study of blood T cell repertoires in COVID-19. TCRdb keeps only in-frame clones here, not all; method: immunoSEQ multiplex PCR. The sample holds 200,000 or so clones, around 87% seen once. Material for sequencing was peripheral blood. The receptor source for this set is a man aged 60 to 75 with acute or convalescent COVID-19. The CDR3 runs from the conserved cysteine through the conserved F or W. Fields, in order: J gene, clone size, D gene, V gene, CDR3 DNA, CDR3 protein. The D gene is left open where the match is weak. The size of a clone is reported for some rows only, either as once, few or many, or as a class for expanded clones.

>TRBJ1-4|NA|NA|TRBV29-1
TGCAGCGTTGCCGGGGATGAAAAACTGTTTTTT
CSVAGDEKLFF
>TRBJ2-7|NA|NA|TRBV2
TGTGCCAGCAGTGTAAACAGGGACGCCTACGAGCAGTACTTC
CASSVNRDAYEQYF
>TRBJ1-1|NA|TRBD1|TRBV19
TGTGCCAGTAGTTTCGCCGGGACAGGGGGGTTCCAGAACACTGAAGCTTTCTTT
CASSFAGTGGFQNTEAFF
>TRBJ1-6|NA|TRBD1|TRBV5-1
TGCGCCAGCAGCCTGTACGGACAGGGGTCGAATTCACCCCTCCACTTT
CASSLYGQGSNSPLHF
>TRBJ2-7|NA|TRBD1|TRBV14
TGTGCCAGCAGCGACCGGGACAGGGTCAACGAGCAGTACTTC
CASSDRDRVNEQYF
>TRBJ1-4|NA|NA|TRBV4-1
TGCGCCAGCAGCCCCCGACAGGCTGCAACTAATGAAAAACTGTTTTTT
CASSPRQAATNEKLFF
>TRBJ1-1|NA|NA|TRBV5-1
TGCGCCAGCAGCCTACTAGGACAGCCGAACACTGAAGCTTTCTTT
CASSLLGQPNTEAFF
>TRBJ1-1|once|TRBD1|TRBV7-9
TGTGCCAGCAGCTCCCGGACAGGGTTCGCTGAAGCTTTCTTT
CASSSRTGFAEAFF
>TRBJ2-7|NA|TRBD1|TRBV19
TGTGCCAGTAGTATAAGGACAGGGGGGAAATACGAGCAGTACTTC
CASSIRTGGKYEQYF
>TRBJ1-5|NA|TRBD1|TRBV19
TGTGCCAGTAGTATACAGGGGGTCAATCAGCCCCAGCATTTT
CASSIQGVNQPQHF
>TRBJ1-1|few|TRBD1|TRBV18
TGTGCCAGCTCACCACAGGGGGCCTTGAACACTGAAGCTTTCTTT
CASSPQGALNTEAFF
>TRBJ1-2|once|TRBD1|TRBV5-5
TGTGCCAGCAGCTTGGCCCCGGGGACAGCTACTAACTATGGCTACACCTTC
CASSLAPGTATNYGYTF
>TRBJ1-2|NA|NA|TRBV3-1/TRBV3-2
TGTGCCAGCAGCCAAGATAACAGGTACTATGGCTACACCTTC
CASSQDNRYYGYTF
>TRBJ1-5|NA|TRBD1|TRBV10-2
TGCGCCAGCAGTGCACCGACAGGGTACAGCAATCAGCCCCAGCATTTT
CASSAPTGYSNQPQHF
>TRBJ1-4|NA|NA|TRBV3-1/TRBV3-2
TGTGCCAGCAGCCAAGCCCAGGGCTTGGCTAATGAAAAACTGTTTTTT
CASSQAQGLANEKLFF
>TRBJ2-1|NA|TRBD2|TRBV30
TGTGCCTGGATGCGGGGGGGGGACAATGAGCAGTTCTTC
CAWMRGGDNEQFF
>TRBJ1-1|NA|NA|TRBV18
TGTGCCAGCTCACCATTCGGGGGGGCTGGGACTGAAGCTTTCTTT
CASSPFGGAGTEAFF
>TRBJ2-1|NA|TRBD2|TRBV28
TGTGCCAGCAGTTTATCATCAACGGGACTAGGTGCCTACAATGAGCAGTTCTTC
CASSLSSTGLGAYNEQFF
>TRBJ2-7|NA|NA|TRBV7-2
TGTGCCAGCAGCCAGGGACACTACGAGCAGTACTTC
CASSQGHYEQYF
>TRBJ1-1|NA|NA|TRBV4-2
TGTGCCAGCAGCCAATCGACAGGCCTGGGGAAAGCTTTCTTT
CASSQSTGLGKAFF
>TRBJ2-7|NA|NA|TRBV9
TGTGCCAGCAGTATCGGAGGGTTATTAGGGGACGAGCAGTACTTC
CASSIGGLLGDEQYF
>TRBJ2-7|few|TRBD1|TRBV7-2
TGTGCCAGCAGTTCCGTTATGGGACAGGGAGGCGAGCAGTACTTC
CASSSVMGQGGEQYF
>TRBJ1-1|NA|NA|TRBV7-3
TGTGCCAGCAGCACATTTGGAAGGGGCATGAACACTGAAGCTTTCTTT
CASSTFGRGMNTEAFF
>TRBJ1-2|NA|NA|TRBV5-6
TGTGCCAGCAGCTTGGACCAGGATCCGTATGGCTACACCTTC
CASSLDQDPYGYTF
>TRBJ1-2|once|NA|TRBV21-1
TGTGCCAGCAGCAAAGGGCCGACAGGGGAGGTTGACTACACCTTC
CASSKGPTGEVDYTF
>TRBJ1-5|NA|TRBD1|TRBV19
TGTGCCAGCCAGTATGTTAGGACAGGGCAATATAGCAATCAGCCCCAGCATTTT
CASQYVRTGQYSNQPQHF
>TRBJ1-2|NA|NA|TRBV5-1
TGCGCCAGCAGCTTGGAAGGGGGTGGAAGCTATGGCTACACCTTC
CASSLEGGGSYGYTF
>TRBJ2-5|NA|TRBD2|TRBV5-1
TGCGCCAGCAGCTCTAGCGGGGGGGGCCCAGAGACCCAGTACTTC
CASSSSGGGPETQYF
>TRBJ1-3|NA|NA|TRBV23-1
TGCGCCAGCAGTCAACGCAAGCACTCTGGAAACACCATATATTTT
CASSQRKHSGNTIYF
>TRBJ2-2|NA|NA|TRBV5-5
TGTGCCAGCAGCCCGGGTGTGGTGTGGACCGGGGAGCTGTTTTTT
CASSPGVVWTGELFF
>TRBJ2-2|NA|NA|TRBV5-1
TGCGCCAGCAGCTTGGGCGGGGGCCGTACCGGGGAGCTGTTTTTT
CASSLGGGRTGELFF
>TRBJ2-2|NA|NA|TRBV6-5
TGTGCCAGCAGTTACTCGAGGGGGTCCGGGGAGCTGTTTTTT
CASSYSRGSGELFF
>TRBJ2-5|once|NA|TRBV25-1
TGTGCCAGCAGCGACGGAGGGGAAGAGACCCAGTACTTC
CASSDGGEETQYF
>TRBJ2-7|NA|TRBD2|TRBV27
TGTGCCAGCAGTTTATCGGGACTAGCGGGGGCCAGCTCCTACGAGCAGTACTTC
CASSLSGLAGASSYEQYF
>TRBJ1-2|NA|NA|TRBV30
TGTGCCTACCGACAGTCCAGTAGGGGCTACACCTTC
CAYRQSSRGYTF
>TRBJ2-5|NA|NA|TRBV5-1
TGCGCCAGCAGCCCCCAGGGGCCCCAAGAGACCCAGTACTTC
CASSPQGPQETQYF
>TRBJ1-2|few|NA|TRBV2
TGTGCCAGCACGTCTCAGTCTGGCTACACCTTC
CASTSQSGYTF
>TRBJ2-1|NA|NA|TRBV6-1
TGTGCCAGCAGTCCTACGACTAGGGTCTACAATGAGCAGTTCTTC
CASSPTTRVYNEQFF